The 10 T cell receptor beta chains below were found in one sample sequenced in a study of control samples from healthy donors and cancer patients. Data came from immunoSEQ multiplex PCR; TCRdb stores just in-frame clones and leaves some out. The table shows 90,000 to 120,000 clones, with around four fifths occurring only once. Source material: blood. Receptors were obtained from a man between 18 and 35 years old in good health.

The rearrangement joins TRBV6-6 to TRBJ1-1; D is unresolved. V was pared by 5 bases and J by 7 bases, with 17 bases between. The CDR3 loop spans 14 amino acids. CDR1 is MNHNY and CDR2 is SVGAGI in the germline V gene (reference sequence). The CDR3 coding sequence is TGTGCCAGCAGTAGCCGAACAAGTTTCTATGAAGCTTTCTTT. Translated: CASSSRTSFYEAFF.

The rearrangement links TRBV15 to TRBJ1-3, with D uncertain. CDR3 length: 15 residues. Germline CDR1 and CDR2: LNHNV and YYDKDF (reference sequence). The V end lost 5 bases, the J end lost 0 bases, and 11 bases lay between the germline ends. In DNA form, the CDR3 reads TGTGCCACCAGCCAGGCTATTTACTCTGGAAACACCATATATTTT. Its translation: CATSQAIYSGNTIYF. The whole variable domain, filled in from reference TRBV15 and TRBJ1-3, reads DAMVIQNPRYQVTQFGKPVTLSCSQTLNHNVMYWYQQKSSQAPKLLFHYYDKDFNNEADTPDNFQSRRPNTSFCFLDIRSPGLGDTAMYLCATSQAIYSGNTIYFGEGSWLTVV.

The rearrangement links TRBV7-2 to TRBJ2-3; the D gene is possibly TRBD2 (5 bases). The CDR3 length is 17 residues. The V and J ends lost 2 bases and 4 bases respectively, with 19 bases between them. The V gene's germline CDR1 is SGHTA and CDR2 FQGNSA. In DNA, the CDR3 is TGTGCCAGCAGCTTATCATCCCGGAATAGCGTGGCAGATACGCAGTATTTT. Translating gives CASSLSSRNSVADTQYF.

A few counts support this clone. The chain links TRBV7-2 to TRBJ2-3, with 13 bases matching TRBD2. In germline, CDR1 is SGHTA, CDR2 FQGNSA. The CDR3 is 17 amino acids. V trimming: 1 base; J trimming: 8 bases; junction bases outside the gene matches: 9. As DNA, the CDR3 is TGTGCCAGCAGCTTAGGGGCCGGGACTAGCGGGGTAGGTACGCAGTATTTT. The encoded protein is CASSLGAGTSGVGTQYF.

V usage is TRBV27 and J usage is TRBJ1-1; possibly TRBD1 for D (6 bases). Trimming removed 5 bases from V and 2 bases from J, with 12 bases in between. Germline V CDR1 and CDR2: MNHEY, SMNVEV (reference sequence). The CDR3 is made up of 14 amino acids. In DNA, the CDR3 is TGTGCCAGCAGTCGCCGGACAGAAAACACTGAAGCTTTCTTT. Encoded protein: CASSRRTENTEAFF.

The J gene is TRBJ2-5, the V gene TRBV29-1, with D maybe TRBD1 (6 bases). The CDR3 has 12 residues. V lost 1 base to trimming and J lost 6 bases, with 9 bases between them. Per the germline V gene, CDR1 is SQVTM and CDR2 is ANQGSEA. The CDR3 sequence: CSVEVGGKTQYF. In DNA, the CDR3 is TGCAGCGTTGAAGTAGGGGGAAAGACCCAGTACTTC.

This clone was picked up a small number of times. The J gene is TRBJ1-1, the V gene TRBV10-3; D unresolved. Trimming took 2 bases from V and 0 from J, leaving 7 bases between them. The CDR3 covers 14 residues. Looked up from germline, CDR1 is ENHRY and CDR2 is SYGVKD. The DNA of the CDR3 is TGTGCCATCAGTGAGGGGTTTGTGAACACTGAAGCTTTCTTT. Protein product: CAISEGFVNTEAFF.

This rearrangement joins TRBV2 to TRBJ2-3, with D possibly being TRBD2 (6 bases). The CDR3 spans 13 residues. Per germline, CDR1 SNHLY and CDR2 FYNNEI. Trimming stripped 4 bases from V and 6 bases from J, with 11 bases between. CDR3 nucleotides: TGTGCCAGCAGTGTTTTCCGGGGGGATACGCAGTATTTT. Its translation: CASSVFRGDTQYF. The variable domain in full, with the rest retrieved from reference TRBV2 and TRBJ2-3, is EPEVTQTPSHQVTQMGQEVILRCVPISNHLYFYWYRQILGQKVEFLVSFYNNEISEKSEIFDDQFSVERPDGSNFTLKIRSTKLEDSAMYFCASSVFRGDTQYFGPGTRLTVL.

V is TRBV4-3 and J is TRBJ2-7; 9 bases agree with TRBD1. The V and J ends lost 4 bases and 3 bases, in that order; junction bases with no gene match: 7. The germline V gene has CDR1 LGHNA and CDR2 YSLEER. The CDR3 spans 15 residues. The CDR3 here is CASSRDRDRDYEQYF. DNA of the CDR3: TGCGCCAGCAGCCGGGACCGGGACAGGGACTACGAGCAGTACTTC.

The CDR3 region has the DNA TGTGCCTGGAGTGTAGGGGGAATCGCCGGGGAGCTGTTTTTT. This codes for CAWSVGGIAGELFF. This chain links TRBV30 with TRBJ2-2; perhaps TRBD1 as D (6 bases). The CDR3 consists of 14 residues. CDR1 and CDR2 from the germline V gene are GTSNPN and SVGIG (reference sequence). Trimming left V 0 bases short and J 6 bases short, with 11 bases between.